This section outlines one T cell receptor (beta chain) sequence together with its context. Profiling relied on immunoSEQ multiplex PCR, and the TCRdb table lists in-frame clones only, not all of them. The table has more than 250,000 clones, around 90% seen once. The V gene lost 4 bases and the J gene lost 4 bases, with 13 bases spanning the gap. CDR1 and CDR2 from the germline V gene are LGHNA and YNFKEQ. The CDR3 consists of 15 residues. The participants were between about 18 and 90 years old and came from 20 to 30 US areas. Cohorts were assigned according to the clinical history that participants reported. The record originates from a study of blood T cell repertoires in COVID-19. Study as a whole: In each case, the material was cDNA or gDNA derived from T cells, B-cell-depleted T cells, or PBMCs.

This TCR was recovered from a woman in her twenties or thirties who had recovered from COVID-19. The chain links TRBV4-2 to TRBJ1-4; the D is unclear. What was sequenced was PBMCs or T cells enriched from blood (not recorded which). DNA for the CDR3: TGTGCCAGCAGCCTAAGAGGCCAGAGTAATGAAAAACTGTTTTTT. As protein: CASSLRGQSNEKLFF.